Shown below are 10 T cell receptor beta chains from a single sample sequenced in a study of persistence of HIV-infected CD4 T cells. Cells were stimulated with CMV-infected fibroblast lysates at 10 ug/mL. CD40L-negative CD69-negative CD45RO-high memory CD4+ T cells were sorted as populations depleted of antigen-responding cells. This was the immunoSEQ version 4 assay in survey mode. TCRdb's table, derived via immunoSEQ multiplex PCR, lists solely in-frame clones and lacks some. The top ten clones hold around 3% of a sample with 40,000 to 55,000 clones, under 85% of them seen once. Their cognate antigens are unknown. The source material was CD4+ T cells sorted from PBMCs after roughly 17-hour stimulation, sampled from a patient who received antiretroviral therapy. These receptors all come from an adult man with HIV who was CMV-seropositive.

This clone was observed a single time. This chain links TRBV27 with TRBJ1-1; D is perhaps TRBD1 (6 bases). Trimming left V 4 bases short and J 3 bases short, with 18 bases between. The CDR3 totals 16 residues. Germline CDR1 MNHEY, CDR2 SMNVEV (reference sequence). Here the CDR3 DNA reads TGTGCCAGCAGTTCAAATACAGGGTTTCGTTACACTGAAGCTTTCTTT. As protein: CASSSNTGFRYTEAFF.

The chain carries TRBV6-5 and TRBJ2-5; 9 positions match TRBD1. V lost 6 bases to trimming and J lost 3 bases; unmatched junction nucleotides: 5. There are 14 residues in the CDR3. The germline gives CDR1 MNHEY, CDR2 SVGAGI. In nucleotides, the CDR3 is TGTGCCAGCAGGAAACGGACAGGGGAAGAGACCCAGTACTTC. Its translation: CASRKRTGEETQYF.

Only one count was recorded for this clone. V is TRBV30 and J is TRBJ1-5, with a weak D call TRBD1 (5 bases). V was cut by 3 bases and J by 5 bases, with 11 bases left in between. Germline CDR1 GTSNPN, CDR2 SVGIG (reference sequence). The CDR3 has 13 residues. The CDR3 sequence is CAWSSRADQPQHF. The CDR3 DNA is TGTGCCTGGAGCAGCAGGGCGGATCAGCCCCAGCATTTT.

The chain joins TRBV29-1 to TRBJ2-3; 10 bases line up with TRBD2. The CDR3 covers 14 residues. The V and J ends lost 4 bases and 1 base, in that order; junction bases with no gene match: 2. Germline CDR1 reads SQVTM; CDR2 reads ANQGSEA. This CDR3 is CSVVGTSGTDTQYF. As DNA, the CDR3 is TGCAGCGTTGTGGGGACTAGCGGCACAGATACGCAGTATTTT.

This clone was observed a single time. The rearrangement links TRBV2 to TRBJ1-2; D unclear. V was shortened by 2 bases and J by 5 bases, with 9 bases between the two germline ends. CDR1 and CDR2 from the germline V gene are SNHLY and FYNNEI. The CDR3 has 13 amino acids. This CDR3 is CASSETTRYGYTF. In DNA, the CDR3 is TGTGCCAGCAGTGAAACGACACGTTATGGCTACACCTTC.

This clone has just a few counts. The chain uses TRBV19 and TRBJ1-3; D not certain. The germline CDR1 and CDR2 sequences are LNHDA and SQIVND (reference sequence). This CDR3 spans 16 amino acids. Between the trimmed V and J ends, which lost 0 bases and 0 bases, there was a span of 9 bases. This chain's CDR3 is CASSIDGRLSGNTIYF. CDR3 sequence (DNA): TGTGCCAGTAGTATAGACGGCCGACTCTCTGGAAACACCATATATTTT.

CDR3 DNA: TGTGCCAGCAGCTCTTCAGAGGGGCTAGGCAATCAGCCCCAGCATTTT. It codes for CASSSSEGLGNQPQHF. The chain recombines TRBV7-9 with TRBJ1-5; D possibly corresponds to TRBD1 (5 bases). Germline CDR1 and CDR2: SEHNR and FQNEAQ (reference sequence). V lost 4 bases and J lost 2, with 15 bases in between. The CDR3 runs to 16 residues.

This chain uses TRBV12-3 or TRBV12-4 with TRBJ2-7, with D tentatively TRBD1 (5 bases). There are 12 residues in the CDR3. The germline V and J ends were trimmed by 6 bases and 5 bases, with 11 bases remaining between them. In DNA form, the CDR3 reads TGTGCCAGCAGAAAAGGGGCGAACGAGCAGTACTTC. Protein: CASRKGANEQYF.

V gene TRBV7-8 combines with J gene TRBJ1-1; D is unresolved. The V end was cut by 1 base, the J end by 4 bases, with 16 bases between. Germline V lookup: CDR1 SGHVS, CDR2 FQNEAQ. There are 16 residues in the CDR3. The CDR3 DNA sequence: TGTGCCAGCAGCTTAGACACGCGTCGGCCGGGCACTGAAGCTTTCTTT. Protein: CASSLDTRRPGTEAFF.

The gene calls are TRBV29-1 and TRBJ2-3; TRBD2 matches at 8 bases. Per the germline V gene, CDR1 is SQVTM and CDR2 is ANQGSEA. CDR3 size: 14 residues. The trim removed 6 bases at V and 1 base at J, leaving 6 bases unmatched. The CDR3 here is CSVVSGTGTDTQYF. CDR3 coding DNA: TGCAGCGTGGTTAGCGGGACCGGCACAGATACGCAGTATTTT.